The present T cell receptor beta chain was sequenced within a study of blood T cell repertoires in COVID-19. Study in general: Some COVID-19 samples were acute and others convalescent; all came from the United States, Italy and Spain.

The CDR3 has 18 residues. CDR1 and CDR2 from the germline V gene are SGDLS and YYNGEE. Losses at the gene ends were 4 bases for V and 4 bases for J; bases not matched to a gene: 14. The assay was immunoSEQ multiplex PCR, and TCRdb's table has in-frame clones only and misses some. The data show 300,000 or so clones, with about 86% seen just once and approximately 4.6% held by the top ten. Enrollees, 18 to 89 years old, lived in fewer than 25 US areas. The gene calls are TRBV9 and TRBJ2-2, with TRBD2 matching 9 bases. This receptor was identified in a middle-aged woman with acute COVID-19. Material for sequencing was PBMCs or T cells enriched from blood (not recorded which). Written as DNA, the CDR3 is TGTGCCAGCAGCCCCCTGGGCGGGAGGGCCGTTGTCACCGGGGAGCTGTTTTTT. It encodes CASSPLGGRAVVTGELFF.